This TCR beta chain appears in the sequencing data of a study of Ad26.COV2.S vaccination and SARS-CoV-2 variants. The treatment was: some 19 received Ad26.COV2.S at low or high dose, single or two shots; five or six received placebo; per-sample allocation not given. Repertoires come from day 63 after the first vaccine or placebo injection. Ad26 vector vaccine expressed Wuhan-strain SARS-CoV-2 spike. The CDR3 consists of 13 residues. The germline V and J ends were trimmed by 6 bases and 6 bases, with 13 bases remaining between them. In germline, CDR1 is SNHLY, CDR2 FYNNEI. Data came from immunoSEQ multiplex PCR; TCRdb stores just in-frame clones and leaves some out. The table includes around 310,000 clones, 75% to 90% detected once.

This specimen was peripheral blood, taken in a trial of Ad26.COV2.S vaccine versus placebo. This chain joins TRBV2 and TRBJ2-3; tentatively, D is TRBD1 (5 bases). The TCR sequence derives from a person between 18 and 60 years old who received the Ad26.COV2.S COVID-19 vaccine or a placebo. The CDR3 DNA sequence: TGTGCCAGCAGAAAATTAGGGGTTGATACGCAGTATTTT. It translates to CASRKLGVDTQYF. The whole variable domain, filled in from reference TRBV2 and TRBJ2-3, reads EPEVTQTPSHQVTQMGQEVILRCVPISNHLYFYWYRQILGQKVEFLVSFYNNEISEKSEIFDDQFSVERPDGSNFTLKIRSTKLEDSAMYFCASRKLGVDTQYFGPGTRLTVL.